This record concerns one T cell receptor (beta chain) sequence. The data originate from a study of long-term antiretroviral therapy in people with HIV. About the study: The earliest samples predate the 2015 immediate-ART recommendation by about a decade.

The assay used was immunoSEQ (version v3.0), run at survey level. TCRdb keeps only in-frame clones here, not all; method: immunoSEQ multiplex PCR. This sample has approximately 17,000 clones, with roughly 90% found just once. Every participant gave one or more pre-ART and two or more post-ART PBMC samples. The sequence came from a man in his forties or fifties with HIV. Sequenced material: unsorted PBMCs, taken 0.7 years before starting antiretroviral therapy.

The CDR3 nucleotides are TGTGCCAGCTCACGTGAACAGGGACAGTCGAACTATGGCTACACCTTC. Translated, it gives CASSREQGQSNYGYTF. This chain links TRBV18 with TRBJ1-2; 7 bases fit TRBD1. J gave up 2 bases and V 4 bases, and 10 bases lay outside the gene matches. Per germline, CDR1 KGHSH and CDR2 LQKENI. This CDR3 region has 16 residues.